The 29 T cell receptor beta chains below all came from one sample that was sequenced in a study of response to subunit inactivated influenza vaccine (dated by TCRdb to the late 2010s). Libraries were made using RT-PCR. The reads were generated on an Illumina HiSeq 2500. The public reads were reprocessed in TCRdb via fastp at Q25 and MiXCR, keeping in-frame beta chains. Merged by CDR3 protein, the rows form single entries marked with the most common genes and DNA. The sample table holds hundreds of thousands of distinct CDR3 sequences, of which 14% were seen once. The ten largest account for 6.5% to 8% of the sample. This specimen was PBMCs from blood, taken around two weeks before vaccination. These receptors were collected from a man aged 50 or older who received an inactivated influenza vaccine. Donor details come from another sample of the same person, matched by shared clones.

A few counts support this clonotype. The chain uses TRBV20-1 and TRBJ2-3; 15 bases are shared with TRBD2. Germline V CDR1 and CDR2: DFQATT, SNEGSKA (reference sequence). This CDR3 has 19 residues. J lost 0 bases, V lost 5 bases, and 12 bases had no gene match. The chain's CDR3 is CSARTGLAGGQLSTDTQYF. In DNA, the CDR3 is TGCAGTGCTCGAACGGGACTAGCGGGGGGACAACTAAGCACAGATACGCAGTATTTT.

In this sample, this clonotype turned up a few times. V usage is TRBV2 and J usage is TRBJ1-1, with D unclear. The V and J ends lost 8 bases and 1 base respectively, with 17 bases between them. CDR1 is SNHLY, CDR2 FYNNEI, per germline. The CDR3 sequence is 15 residues long. In nucleotides, the CDR3 is TGTGCCAGCTTCTACGACCCTCGAGAGAACACTGAAGCTTTCTTT. Translating it yields CASFYDPRENTEAFF.

This clonotype was recorded a few times. J is TRBJ2-7 and V is TRBV7-8; D could derive from TRBD1 or TRBD2 (5 bases each). V was trimmed by 5 bases and J by 4 bases, leaving 12 bases between them. The CDR3 runs to 13 residues. In germline, CDR1 is SGHVS, CDR2 FQNEAQ. The CDR3: CASSPVGAYEQYF. The CDR3 bases are TGTGCCAGCAGCCCCGTCGGGGCATACGAGCAGTACTTC.

This clonotype was seen many times. This chain uses TRBV12-3 or TRBV12-4 with TRBJ1-2, with D maybe TRBD1 (5 bases). CDR3 size: 12 residues. Trimming stripped 5 bases from V and 1 base from J, with 5 bases between. The CDR3 DNA reads as TGTGCCAGCAGTGACAGTAACTATGGCTACACCTTC. Translation gives CASSDSNYGYTF.

This chain uses TRBV20-1 with TRBJ2-4; 10 bases fit TRBD2. Trimming at V came to 3 bases and at J to 2 bases, leaving 4 bases not matched to a gene. The CDR3 is 15 residues long. Germline CDR1 is DFQATT and CDR2 is SNEGSKA (reference sequence). The CDR3 bases are TGCAGTGCTAGCTTTAGCGGGGGGTCCAAAAACATTCAGTACTTC. This codes for CSASFSGGSKNIQYF.

This clonotype has ten or more counts. The chain joins TRBV4-3 to TRBJ1-6; 9 positions match TRBD1. There are 19 residues in the CDR3. V was clipped by 0 bases and J by 9 bases; unmatched bases: 15. Germline CDR1 reads LGHNA; CDR2 reads YSLEER. CDR3 sequence (DNA): TGCGCCAGCAGCCAAGAATGGCTGGGACAGGGCACTGGAGTTTCACCCCTCCACTTT. Protein: CASSQEWLGQGTGVSPLHF.

A few counts support this clonotype. This sequence joins TRBV6-5 and TRBJ1-5; D gene uncertain. Germline values: CDR1 MNHEY, CDR2 SVGAGI. The V end lost 0 bases, the J end lost 0 bases, and 12 bases lay between the germline ends. The CDR3 covers 17 residues. The CDR3 DNA is TGTGCCAGCAGTTACTCGGTCTCAACTTATAGCAATCAGCCCCAGCATTTT. Amino acids: CASSYSVSTYSNQPQHF.

This clonotype was seen more than once but under ten times. V usage is TRBV20-1 and J usage is TRBJ2-1; 11 bases align to TRBD2. CDR3 size: 16 residues. Germline V gives CDR1 DFQATT, CDR2 SNEGSKA (reference sequence). Trimming at V came to 3 bases and at J to 6 bases, leaving 10 bases not matched to a gene. The CDR3 DNA reads as TGCAGTGCTAGTACCCCACTAGCGGGAGATCTCAATGAGCAGTTCTTC. It codes for CSASTPLAGDLNEQFF.

A few counts support this clonotype. The chain uses TRBV29-1 and TRBJ2-6, with unresolved D. Trimming left V 0 bases short and J 6 bases short, with 12 bases between. Looked up from germline, CDR1 is SQVTM and CDR2 is ANQGSEA. The CDR3 has 15 residues. In nucleotides, the CDR3 is TGCAGCGTTGAAGACGTCCCCGGCGCGGCCAACGTCCTGACTTTC. Protein product: CSVEDVPGAANVLTF.

Comments on this clonotype: Compared with germline, one end of the junction differs, possibly owing to a read error. V is TRBV4-1 and J is TRBJ2-1, with 7 bases identical to TRBD2. The CDR3 covers 17 residues. CDR1 is MGHRA and CDR2 is YSYEKL in the germline V gene. DNA of the CDR3: TGCGCCAGCAGCCAAGATCCCCTAGCGGCCTCCTACAAAGAGCAGTTCTTC. Its protein product is CASSQDPLAASYKEQFF.

The gene calls are TRBV11-3 and TRBJ2-1, with D hard to call. This CDR3 region has 15 residues. Germline CDR1 reads SGHNT; CDR2 reads YENEEA. The V gene lost 5 bases and the J gene lost 6 bases, with 17 bases spanning the gap. The CDR3 loop is CASSADPQISNEQFF. CDR3 DNA sequence: TGTGCCAGCAGCGCAGACCCCCAGATCTCCAATGAGCAGTTCTTC.

This chain uses TRBV7-9 with TRBJ2-3; D remains ambiguous. Trimming shortened V by 5 bases and J by 4 bases, and 7 bases separated the two germline ends. There are 12 residues in the CDR3. Germline V gene data show CDR1 as SEHNR and CDR2 as FQNEAQ (reference sequence). The CDR3: CASSKKADTQYF. The DNA for the CDR3 is TGTGCCAGCAGCAAAAAAGCAGATACGCAGTATTTT.

This clonotype was detected ten times or more. The V gene is TRBV25-1, the J gene TRBJ2-1; 7 bases agree with TRBD1. The germline gives CDR1 MGHDK, CDR2 SYGVNS. V lost 6 bases and J lost 2; bases outside the gene matches: 10. The CDR3 length is 16 residues. CDR3 DNA: TGTGCCAGCAGCCAAGGTGGTACAGGGGCCTACAATGAGCAGTTCTTC. It translates to CASSQGGTGAYNEQFF.

The CDR3 nucleotides are TGCAGTGCTAGAGACCGAGTAAATACCGGGGAGCTGTTTTTT. Its translation: CSARDRVNTGELFF. The genes are TRBV20-1 and TRBJ2-2; D unclear. The germline gives CDR1 DFQATT, CDR2 SNEGSKA (reference sequence). The CDR3 is made up of 14 amino acids. V was pared by 0 bases and J by 5 bases, with 10 bases between.

This clonotype was counted at least ten times. The chain joins TRBV28 to TRBJ2-3; 10 bases agree with TRBD2. CDR1 and CDR2 (germline): MDHEN, SYDVKM. Trimming cost V 4 bases and J 0 bases; bases outside gene matches: 10. This CDR3 is 18 amino acids long. The chain's CDR3 is CASSWELLAGDSTDTQYF. The CDR3, as DNA: TGTGCCAGCAGTTGGGAGTTGCTAGCGGGAGACAGCACAGATACGCAGTATTTT.

This clonotype showed up just a few times. V gene TRBV12-3 or TRBV12-4 combines with J gene TRBJ1-2; 9 bases fit TRBD1. The CDR3 length is 13 residues. J gave up 2 bases and V 6 bases, and 1 base lay outside the gene matches. CDR3 sequence: CASSDRGNYGYTF. The CDR3 DNA reads as TGTGCCAGCAGCGACAGGGGGAACTATGGCTACACCTTC.

The rearrangement links TRBV7-8 to TRBJ1-2; D unclear. The germline V gene has CDR1 SGHVS and CDR2 FQNEAQ. The CDR3 covers 13 residues. With 1 base removed from V and 7 bases from J, the gap between germline ends came to 10 bases. The CDR3 DNA reads TGTGCCAGCAGCTTAGGGTCCCGGGGTGGCTACACCTTC. Its protein is CASSLGSRGGYTF.

The chain couples TRBV7-9 to TRBJ2-7, with a possible D match to TRBD2 (6 bases). CDR1 SEHNR and CDR2 FQNEAQ come from the germline V gene (reference sequence). CDR3 length equals 13 residues. Trimming removed 5 bases from V and 13 bases from J, with 21 bases in between. The CDR3, as DNA: TGTGCCAGCAGCCTAGGGACGTATGGGGGGAATTACTTC. It yields the protein CASSLGTYGGNYF.

In its sample, this clonotype was seen a few times. V and J are TRBV7-2 and TRBJ2-7; D remains ambiguous. The germline V gene has CDR1 SGHTA and CDR2 FQGNSA. Trimming left V 5 bases short and J 3 bases short, with 5 bases between. The length of the CDR3 is 11 residues. The chain's CDR3 is CASSGIYEQYF. CDR3 nucleotide sequence: TGTGCCAGCAGCGGTATCTACGAGCAGTACTTC. The complete variable domain, with remaining parts taken from reference TRBV7-2 and TRBJ2-7, reads GAGVSQSPSNKVTEKGKDVELRCDPISGHTALYWYRQSLGQGLEFLIYFQGNSAPDKSGLPSDRFSAERTGGSVSTLTIQRTQQEDSAVYLCASSGIYEQYFGPGTRLTVT.

This clonotype was detected many times. This chain uses TRBV30 with TRBJ2-7; D call uncertain. Germline CDR1 reads GTSNPN; CDR2 reads SVGIG (reference sequence). The CDR3 has 13 amino acids. The V end was cut by 1 base, the J end by 2 bases, with 9 bases between. The CDR3 region is CAWSDKLAYEQYF. The CDR3 DNA reads TGTGCCTGGAGTGATAAACTGGCCTACGAGCAGTACTTC. The full variable domain, in which reference TRBV30 and TRBJ2-7 provide the parts outside the CDR3, is SQTIHQWPATLVQPVGSPLSLECTVEGTSNPNLYWYRQAAGRGLQLLFYSVGIGQISSEVPQNLSASRPQDRQFILSSKKLLLSDSGFYLCAWSDKLAYEQYFGPGTRLTVT.

The CDR3 DNA reads as TGCGCCAGCAGCCAAGGACAGGGGGCGGCTAACTATGGCTACACCTTC. It yields the protein CASSQGQGAANYGYTF. The J gene is TRBJ1-2, the V gene TRBV4-3, with TRBD1 identical over 10 bases. V was pared by 1 base and J by 0 bases, with 2 bases of the junction left unmatched. CDR3 length: 16 amino acids. Germline CDR1 is LGHNA and CDR2 is YSLEER.

This sequence joins TRBV7-9 and TRBJ2-5; D unclear. In germline, CDR1 is SEHNR, CDR2 FQNEAQ (reference sequence). V dropped 1 base and J dropped 6 bases, with 12 bases sitting between them. The CDR3 spans 14 residues. CDR3 protein: CASSLVVRSQTQYF. The DNA for the CDR3 is TGTGCCAGCAGCTTAGTGGTCAGGTCCCAGACCCAGTACTTC. Full variable domain (rest looked up from reference TRBV7-9 and TRBJ2-5): DTGVSQNPRHKITKRGQNVTFRCDPISEHNRLYWYRQTLGQGPEFLTYFQNEAQLEKSRLLSDRFSAERPKGSFSTLEIQRTEQGDSAMYLCASSLVVRSQTQYFGPGTRLLVL.

The chain joins TRBV6-5 to TRBJ2-2; 7 nucleotides align to TRBD1. Losses at the gene ends were 4 bases for V and 3 bases for J; bases not matched to a gene: 11. The CDR3 is made up of 17 amino acids. Germline V gene sequence: CDR1 MNHEY, CDR2 SVGAGI. CDR3 DNA sequence: TGTGCCAGCAGTTGCTCGGTTACAGGGGACGACACCGGGGAGCTGTTTTTT. This encodes CASSCSVTGDDTGELFF.

This clonotype was found many times. This chain joins TRBV12-3 or TRBV12-4 and TRBJ1-2; D ambiguous. The length of the CDR3 is 11 residues. V lost 7 bases to trimming and J lost 8 bases, with 11 bases between them. The CDR3 region is CASTLGDGYTF. The CDR3 nucleotides read TGTGCCAGCACCCTCGGAGACGGCTACACCTTC.

In nucleotides, the CDR3 is TGCAGTGCTAGAGATACAGCGGGGGGGCCGGGATACGAGCAGTACTTC. Amino acids: CSARDTAGGPGYEQYF. The chain is built from TRBV20-1 and TRBJ2-7; 10 bases fit TRBD2. Germline values: CDR1 DFQATT, CDR2 SNEGSKA (reference sequence). The junction had 9 bases not matched to a gene; V was cut back by 0 bases and J by 4 bases. The CDR3 extends over 16 amino acids.

Only a few counts were recorded for this clonotype. This chain connects TRBV5-1 to TRBJ2-5; D tentatively reads TRBD1 or TRBD2 (6 bases each). Germline V CDR1 and CDR2: SGHRS, YFSETQ. The CDR3 totals 11 residues. V shed 0 bases and J shed 10 bases, with 7 bases lying between them. This CDR3 is CASSLEGGQYF. The CDR3 DNA reads as TGCGCCAGCAGCTTGGAGGGGGGCCAGTACTTC.

This clonotype was detected a few times. The chain combines TRBV4-2 with TRBJ2-5, with 9 nucleotides matching TRBD2. V lost 0 bases to trimming and J lost 2 bases; unmatched junction nucleotides: 4. Germline CDR1 and CDR2: LGHNA and YNFKEQ. This CDR3 is built from 16 residues. CDR3 in DNA: TGTGCCAGCAGCCAAGATCGCAGCGGGGGGCAAGAGACCCAGTACTTC. Amino acids: CASSQDRSGGQETQYF.

The chain is built from TRBV18 and TRBJ2-7, with D possibly TRBD2 on 5 matching bases. V was pared by 3 bases and J by 0 bases, with 18 bases between. CDR1 KGHSH and CDR2 LQKENI come from the germline V gene. The CDR3 is 17 amino acids. CDR3 in amino acids: CASSPVVSADYSYEQYF. In DNA, the CDR3 is TGTGCCAGCTCACCGGTGGTCTCGGCTGACTACTCCTACGAGCAGTACTTC.

The chain's CDR3 is CASKEIGGNEQFF. The CDR3 DNA is TGTGCCAGCAAAGAGATCGGTGGTAATGAGCAGTTCTTC. This chain uses TRBV27 with TRBJ2-1; no clear D gene. CDR3 length equals 13 residues. From germline, CDR1 is MNHEY and CDR2 SMNVEV (reference sequence). The germline V and J ends were trimmed by 7 bases and 7 bases, with 14 bases remaining between them.